This T cell receptor beta chain comes out of a study of cytomegalovirus exposure and HLA in healthy donors. Assay: immunoSEQ multiplex PCR; the TCRdb copy retains only in-frame clones and omits some. The sample yields some 150,000 clones, roughly 89% seen once. V was shortened by 1 base and J by 9 bases, with 16 bases between the two germline ends. Germline CDR1 MGHRA, CDR2 YSYEKL. The CDR3 is made up of 14 amino acids. The chain combines TRBV4-1 with TRBJ2-7; D ambiguous. This clonotype was sampled from a young man in good health and CMV-seropositive. The sequenced material came from PBMCs. The CDR3 sequence: CASSQVKTADMQYF. The CDR3 DNA reads as TGCGCCAGCAGCCAAGTGAAGACGGCTGACATGCAGTACTTC.